The 26 T cell receptor beta chains in this list originate from one sample, sequenced in a study of OX40 agonist ivuxolimab in advanced cancers. Only in-frame clones appear in the TCRdb table, and some are missing; sequencing was by immunoSEQ multiplex PCR. The sample has over 90,000 clones; 90% are singletons. The sequences come from CD4+ or CD8+ T cells sorted from blood, collected in a trial of the OX40 agonist ivuxolimab. These receptors were obtained from an adult with an advanced solid tumor such as melanoma, head and neck, liver or kidney cancer.

This chain connects TRBV4-2 to TRBJ2-2; TRBD1 aligns across 10 bases. The trim removed 1 base at V and 2 bases at J, leaving 4 bases unmatched. Germline V gene lookup returns CDR1 LGHNA and CDR2 YNFKEQ. CDR3 length equals 17 residues. The CDR3 sequence: CASSQGGTGDNTGELFF. In DNA, the CDR3 is TGTGCCAGCAGCCAAGGAGGGACAGGGGATAACACCGGGGAGCTGTTTTTT.

Only one count was recorded for this clone. V is TRBV5-1 and J is TRBJ2-3; D perhaps matches TRBD2 (5 bases). The CDR3 consists of 14 residues. Germline V CDR1 and CDR2: SGHRS, YFSETQ. Trimming left V 8 bases short and J 0 bases short, with 13 bases between. The CDR3 spells CASTPRDSTDTQYF. CDR3 DNA: TGCGCCAGTACACCCCGGGATAGCACAGATACGCAGTATTTT.

V usage is TRBV15 and J usage is TRBJ2-5; 9 bases align to TRBD2. The CDR3 covers 16 residues. Unmatched junction bases numbered 11, after V lost 5 bases and J lost 4 bases. CDR1 is LNHNV and CDR2 is YYDKDF in the germline V gene (reference sequence). The CDR3 here is CATSPGIAGVVETQYF. The CDR3 bases are TGTGCCACCAGCCCCGGGATAGCGGGAGTAGTAGAGACCCAGTACTTC.

The chain is built from TRBV29-1 and TRBJ2-3, with D hard to call. Trimming removed 5 bases at V and 4 bases at J, with 10 bases between. Germline loops: CDR1 SQVTM, CDR2 ANQGSEA. The CDR3 sequence is 12 residues long. CDR3 bases: TGCAGCGTTCGAAGAAGCGCAGATACGCAGTATTTT. Protein product: CSVRRSADTQYF.

The genes are TRBV25-1 and TRBJ2-3; 12 bases map to TRBD1. Germline loops: CDR1 MGHDK, CDR2 SYGVNS. The V segment lost 10 bases and the J segment 4 bases; nucleotides outside the gene matches: 9. This CDR3 spans 15 amino acids. This CDR3 is CATTIGTGGADTQYF. The CDR3 DNA reads TGTGCCACAACTATAGGGACAGGGGGCGCAGATACGCAGTATTTT.

This rearrangement joins TRBV5-4 to TRBJ2-5; unclear D gene. Germline CDR1 is SGHNT and CDR2 is YYREEE (reference sequence). V lost 1 base, J lost 4 bases, and 11 bases lay in between. The CDR3 has 14 residues. The CDR3 DNA sequence: TGTGCCAGCAGCTTGCGTCGACAAGGAGAGACCCAGTACTTC. Translated: CASSLRRQGETQYF.

This chain uses TRBV5-6 with TRBJ2-2; perhaps D is TRBD1 or TRBD2 (5 bases each). The germline V gene has CDR1 SGHDT and CDR2 YYEEEE. The length of the CDR3 is 14 residues. Trimming stripped 7 bases from V and 0 bases from J, with 10 bases between. CDR3 protein: CASCRDPNTGELFF. DNA for the CDR3: TGTGCCAGCTGCCGGGACCCGAACACCGGGGAGCTGTTTTTT.

This clone showed up just once. The chain combines TRBV27 with TRBJ2-3; a possible D gene is TRBD2 (6 bases). The CDR3 covers 14 residues. Germline-derived CDR1 and CDR2 are MNHEY and SMNVEV (reference sequence). Trimming cost V 4 bases and J 7 bases, with 15 bases left between them. In DNA form, the CDR3 reads TGTGCCAGCAGTTCCGGGAGCGTAATAAATACGCAGTATTTT. This sequence encodes CASSSGSVINTQYF.

The chain couples TRBV11-3 to TRBJ2-3, with D unresolved. This CDR3 is 13 amino acids long. Germline CDR1 and CDR2: SGHNT and YENEEA. The germline V and J ends were trimmed by 5 bases and 3 bases, with 9 bases remaining between them. CDR3 coding DNA: TGTGCCAGCAGCCCCGGACGGACAGATACGCAGTATTTT. As protein: CASSPGRTDTQYF. The whole variable domain, filled in from reference TRBV11-3 and TRBJ2-3, reads EAGVVQSPRYKIIEKKQPVAFWCNPISGHNTLYWYLQNLGQGPELLIRYENEEAVDDSQLPKDRFSAERLKGVDSTLKIQPAELGDSAVYLCASSPGRTDTQYFGPGTRLTVL.

This clone has a handful of counts. The chain employs TRBV11-3 and TRBJ2-1; tentatively, D is TRBD1 (5 bases). V lost 1 base to trimming and J lost 1 base, with 11 bases between them. The CDR3 length is 16 residues. The germline CDR1 and CDR2 sequences are SGHNT and YENEEA. The CDR3 region is CASSLAGQSSYNEQFF. CDR3 sequence (DNA): TGTGCCAGCAGCTTAGCAGGGCAGAGTTCCTACAATGAGCAGTTCTTC.

The rearrangement joins TRBV5-7 to TRBJ2-3; D gene uncertain. TRBV5-7 is labeled an ORF, and its function is uncertain. The CDR3 length is 13 residues. Trimming left V 1 base short and J 6 bases short, with 9 bases between. In DNA, the CDR3 is TGTGCCAGCAGCTTGTATGGCGTGGATACGCAGTATTTT. Translated, it gives CASSLYGVDTQYF.

The CDR3 nucleotides read TGTGCCAGTAGGGACATAAGCTCTGGAAACACCATATATTTT. Encoded protein: CASRDISSGNTIYF. The J gene is TRBJ1-3, the V gene TRBV19; TRBD1 might be the D (5 bases). This CDR3 contains 14 residues. Trimming took off 6 bases at V and 0 bases at J, with 9 bases between the two ends. The V gene's germline CDR1 is LNHDA and CDR2 SQIVND (reference sequence).

The V and J genes are TRBV19 and TRBJ1-2, with unresolved D. The CDR3 contains 13 residues. Per germline, CDR1 LNHDA and CDR2 SQIVND (reference sequence). The V gene lost 5 bases and the J gene lost 3 bases, with 10 bases spanning the gap. CDR3 sequence reads: CASSEGRDYGYTF. CDR3 in DNA: TGTGCCAGTAGTGAAGGGCGTGACTATGGCTACACCTTC.

The genes are TRBV6-6 and TRBJ1-5, with TRBD1 matching 7 bases. The CDR3 spans 15 residues. Germline V gene lookup returns CDR1 MNHNY and CDR2 SVGAGI (reference sequence). The V gene end was trimmed by 2 bases and the J gene end by 6 bases; junction bases not matched to a gene: 7. The CDR3: CASSYRRGRGQPQHF. The CDR3 bases are TGTGCCAGCAGTTACCGAAGGGGGCGAGGTCAGCCCCAGCATTTT.

The rearrangement links TRBV4-1 to TRBJ2-1; 8 bases agree with TRBD2. The CDR3 covers 15 residues. V shed 2 bases and J 3 bases; nucleotides not matched to a gene: 3. In germline, CDR1 is MGHRA, CDR2 YSYEKL. DNA for the CDR3: TGCGCCAGCAGCCAAATAGCGGGGAACTACAATGAGCAGTTCTTC. As protein: CASSQIAGNYNEQFF.

This chain connects TRBV5-8 to TRBJ2-1; 9 positions agree with TRBD1. CDR3 length: 15 residues. V gave up 4 bases and J gave up 11 bases; unmatched junction bases: 13. Germline V gene data show CDR1 as SGHTS and CDR2 as YDEGEE. The CDR3 bases are TGTGCCAGCAGCCCGGCCGGGACAGGGTACAGGAAGCAGTTCTTC. Protein product: CASSPAGTGYRKQFF.

The chain links TRBV18 to TRBJ1-5; D is unclear. Trimming took 5 bases from V and 0 from J, leaving 8 bases between them. This CDR3 contains 14 residues. Germline V gene sequence: CDR1 KGHSH, CDR2 LQKENI. The CDR3 sequence: CASSATVSNQPQHF. In nucleotides, the CDR3 is TGTGCCAGCTCAGCAACGGTTAGCAATCAGCCCCAGCATTTT.

The CDR3 region is CASSESGGGYNEQFF. CDR3 DNA: TGCGCCAGCAGTGAGTCGGGGGGGGGTTACAATGAGCAGTTCTTC. The V and J genes are TRBV10-1 and TRBJ2-1, with 7 bases fitting TRBD2. V shed 0 bases and J 4 bases; nucleotides not matched to a gene: 3. Germline CDR1 reads WNHNN; CDR2 reads SYGVQD (reference sequence). The CDR3 is made up of 15 amino acids.

The chain joins TRBV10-1 to TRBJ2-1; D assignment may be TRBD1 or TRBD2 (5 bases each). Trimming removed 5 bases from V and 5 bases from J, with 13 bases in between. The CDR3 covers 14 residues. Germline-derived CDR1 and CDR2 are WNHNN and SYGVQD (reference sequence). CDR3 residues: CASSQGGSHNEQFF. CDR3 nucleotide sequence: TGCGCCAGCAGTCAGGGCGGGTCCCACAATGAGCAGTTCTTC.

This chain uses TRBV6-1 with TRBJ1-2; 11 nucleotides match TRBD1. Germline V gene sequence: CDR1 MNHNS, CDR2 SASEGT. The CDR3 contains 14 residues. V was pared by 6 bases and J by 2 bases, with 2 bases of the junction left unmatched. CDR3 in DNA: TGTGCCAGCAGGGGGACAGGGGGAAACTATGGCTACACCTTC. Translating gives CASRGTGGNYGYTF.

The genes are TRBV7-6 and TRBJ2-5; D gene uncertain. The J call is in doubt because the DNA end fits TRBJ2-7 better. Germline CDR1 reads SGHVS; CDR2 reads FNYEAQ. The CDR3 spans 16 residues. The CDR3 DNA is TGTGCCAGCAGCTTAGTCCTACGCGGTGGCCTCTACGAGCAGTACTTC. Amino acids: CASSLVLRGGLYEQYF.

The V call is TRBV5-1, the J call TRBJ2-3, with TRBD2 identical over 9 bases. J lost 0 bases, V lost 8 bases, and 4 bases had no gene match. This CDR3 spans 14 amino acids. Germline V gene sequence: CDR1 SGHRS, CDR2 YFSETQ. The CDR3 here is CASGGGGSTDTQYF. For the CDR3, the DNA is TGCGCCAGTGGCGGGGGGGGAAGCACAGATACGCAGTATTTT.

CDR3 coding DNA: TGCAGCGTTGAAGAAGGCGGGAGCACTGAAGCTTTCTTT. It translates to CSVEEGGSTEAFF. The chain is built from TRBV29-1 and TRBJ1-1; D is uncertain. The CDR3 runs 13 residues. Trimming pared 0 bases from V and 4 bases from J, leaving 9 bases between. Germline CDR1 is SQVTM and CDR2 is ANQGSEA. Together with reference TRBV29-1 and TRBJ1-1, the CDR3 gives the full variable domain: SAVISQKPSRDICQRGTSLTIQCQVDSQVTMMFWYRQQPGQSLTLIATANQGSEATYESGFVIDKFPISRPNLTFSTLTVSNMSPEDSSIYLCSVEEGGSTEAFFGQGTRLTVV.

This chain uses TRBV4-1 with TRBJ1-5, with 11 bases that match TRBD1. The CDR3 covers 15 residues. V was pared by 1 base and J by 5 bases, with 1 base of the junction left unmatched. Per germline, CDR1 MGHRA and CDR2 YSYEKL. This CDR3 reads CASSQGDRGDQPQHF. CDR3 nucleotide sequence: TGCGCCAGCAGCCAAGGGGACAGGGGGGATCAGCCCCAGCATTTT.

The chain has TRBV15 and TRBJ1-2; possibly TRBD1 for D (5 bases). CDR1 LNHNV and CDR2 YYDKDF come from the germline V gene (reference sequence). V was pared by 1 base and J by 3 bases, with 15 bases between. This CDR3 is 16 amino acids long. Written as DNA, the CDR3 is TGTGCCACCAGCAGAGCCCGGGGGGTCGCGGACTATGGCTACACCTTC. Translating it yields CATSRARGVADYGYTF.

This chain joins TRBV14 and TRBJ1-3; D call uncertain. The CDR3 is 15 residues long. Trimming took 1 base from V and 1 from J, leaving 8 bases between them. Looked up from germline, CDR1 is SGHDN and CDR2 is FVKESK. The CDR3, as DNA: TGTGCCAGCAGCCAAGTCACGCCTTCTGGAAACACCATATATTTT. Its translation: CASSQVTPSGNTIYF.